This T cell receptor beta chain is from a study of T cell responses to AZD1222 COVID-19 vaccine. Study information: Second-dose groups at about 4 or about 12 weeks were pooled.

Profiled with immunoSEQ multiplex PCR; TCRdb holds only in-frame clones, not every one. This table has roughly 120,000 clones, about 90% appearing once. A remark on this clone: Its specificity is unknown.

Study observations and caveats: Within unmutated variant regions lay the reported targets of nearly half of spike-specific TCRs. Increases in Spike-specific TCR breadth and depth were seen after two AZD1222 doses. Clonal diversity was possibly underestimated, and the donors were mostly white British, with more females.

The source was peripheral blood, collected on day 0 of AZD1222 vaccination. The sequence was collected from an adult in good health.

Here the CDR3 reads CASSQRGGIGNEQFF. DNA for the CDR3: TGTGCCAGCAGCCAACGAGGGGGGATAGGCAATGAGCAGTTCTTC. The chain couples TRBV14 to TRBJ2-1; either TRBD1 or TRBD2 may supply D (6 bases each). V was clipped by 2 bases and J by 6 bases, with 14 bases between them. The CDR3 loop spans 15 amino acids. Germline V gene lookup returns CDR1 SGHDN and CDR2 FVKESK.